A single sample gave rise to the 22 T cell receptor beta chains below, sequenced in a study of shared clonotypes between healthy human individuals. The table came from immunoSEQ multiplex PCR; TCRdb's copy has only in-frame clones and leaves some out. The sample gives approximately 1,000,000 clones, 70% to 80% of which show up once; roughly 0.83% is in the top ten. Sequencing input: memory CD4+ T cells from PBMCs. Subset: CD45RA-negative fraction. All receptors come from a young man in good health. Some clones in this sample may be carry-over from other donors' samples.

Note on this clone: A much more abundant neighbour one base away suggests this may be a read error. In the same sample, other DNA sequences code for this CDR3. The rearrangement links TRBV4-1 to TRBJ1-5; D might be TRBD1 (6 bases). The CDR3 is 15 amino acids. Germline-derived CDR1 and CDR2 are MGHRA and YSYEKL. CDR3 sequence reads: CASSSPGQVYQPQHF. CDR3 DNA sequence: TGCGCCAGCAGTTCCCCGGGACAAGTTTACCAGCCTCAGCATTTT.

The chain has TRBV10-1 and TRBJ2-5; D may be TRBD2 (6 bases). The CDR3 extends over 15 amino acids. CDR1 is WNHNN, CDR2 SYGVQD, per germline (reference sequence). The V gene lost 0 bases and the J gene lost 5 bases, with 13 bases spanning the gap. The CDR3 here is CASSESYRAGETQYF. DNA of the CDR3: TGCGCCAGCAGTGAGTCATATAGGGCGGGGGAGACCCAGTACTTC.

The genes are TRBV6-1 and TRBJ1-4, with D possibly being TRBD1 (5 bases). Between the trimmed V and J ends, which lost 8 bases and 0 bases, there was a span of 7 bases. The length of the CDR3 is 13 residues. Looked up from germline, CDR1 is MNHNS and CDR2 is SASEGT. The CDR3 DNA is TGTGCCAGCGGGGACCCAACTAATGAAAAACTGTTTTTT. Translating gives CASGDPTNEKLFF.

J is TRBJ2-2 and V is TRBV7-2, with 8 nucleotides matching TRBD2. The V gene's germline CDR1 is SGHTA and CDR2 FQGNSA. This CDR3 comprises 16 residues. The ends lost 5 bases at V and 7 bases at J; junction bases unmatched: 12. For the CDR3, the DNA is TGTGCCAGCAGCCCACGAGGCGGGAGGATGGTCGGGGAGCTGTTTTTT. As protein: CASSPRGGRMVGELFF.

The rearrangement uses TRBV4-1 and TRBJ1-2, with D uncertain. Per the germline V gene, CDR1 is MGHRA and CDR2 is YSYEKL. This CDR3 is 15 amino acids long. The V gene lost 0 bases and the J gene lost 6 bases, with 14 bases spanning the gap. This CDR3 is CASSQDFWGGNGYTF. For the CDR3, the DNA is TGCGCCAGCAGCCAAGATTTTTGGGGAGGGAATGGCTACACCTTC.

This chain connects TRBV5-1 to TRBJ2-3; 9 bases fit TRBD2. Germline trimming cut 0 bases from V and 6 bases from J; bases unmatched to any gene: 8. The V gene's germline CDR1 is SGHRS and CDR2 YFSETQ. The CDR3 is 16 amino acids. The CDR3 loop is CASSLGSAGGKDTQYF. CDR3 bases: TGCGCCAGCAGCTTGGGATCGGCGGGAGGGAAGGATACGCAGTATTTT.

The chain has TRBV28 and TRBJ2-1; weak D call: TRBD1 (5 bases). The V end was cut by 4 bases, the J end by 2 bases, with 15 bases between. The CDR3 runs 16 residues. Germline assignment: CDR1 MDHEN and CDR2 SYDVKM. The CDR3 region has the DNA TGTGCCAGCAGTTCCTCAGGGCCCCGAGCCTACAATGAGCAGTTCTTC. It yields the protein CASSSSGPRAYNEQFF.

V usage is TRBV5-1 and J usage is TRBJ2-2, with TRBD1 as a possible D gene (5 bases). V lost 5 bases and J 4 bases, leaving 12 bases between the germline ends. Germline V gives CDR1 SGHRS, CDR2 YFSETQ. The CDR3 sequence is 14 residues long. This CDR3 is CASSQGSVTGELFF. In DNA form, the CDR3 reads TGCGCCAGCAGTCAGGGTTCGGTCACCGGGGAGCTGTTTTTT.

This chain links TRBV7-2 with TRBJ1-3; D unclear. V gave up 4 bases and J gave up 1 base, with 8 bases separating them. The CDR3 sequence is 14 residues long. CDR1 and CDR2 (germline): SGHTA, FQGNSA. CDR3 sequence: CASSSQQSGNTIYF. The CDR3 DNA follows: TGTGCCAGCAGCTCTCAGCAATCTGGAAACACCATATATTTT.

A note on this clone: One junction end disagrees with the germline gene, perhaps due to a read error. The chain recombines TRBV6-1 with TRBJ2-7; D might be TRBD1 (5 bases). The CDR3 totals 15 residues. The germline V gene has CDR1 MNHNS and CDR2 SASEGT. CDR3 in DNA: TGTGCCAGCAGAGAAGGGGCACCCCCCACCTACGAGCAGTACTTC. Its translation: CASREGAPPTYEQYF.

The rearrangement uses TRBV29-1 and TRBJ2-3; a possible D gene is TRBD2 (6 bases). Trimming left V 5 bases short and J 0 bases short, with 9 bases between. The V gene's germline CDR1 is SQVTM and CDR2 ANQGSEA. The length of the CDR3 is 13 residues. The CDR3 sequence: CSVCSGSTDTQYF. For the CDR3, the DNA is TGCAGCGTTTGCAGCGGGAGCACAGATACGCAGTATTTT.

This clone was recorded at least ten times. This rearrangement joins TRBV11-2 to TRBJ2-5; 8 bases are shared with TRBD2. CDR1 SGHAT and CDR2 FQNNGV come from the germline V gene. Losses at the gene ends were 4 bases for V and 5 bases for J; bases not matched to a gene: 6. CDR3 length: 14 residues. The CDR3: CASSSGTRLETQYF. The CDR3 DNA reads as TGTGCCAGCAGCTCTGGGACTAGGCTTGAGACCCAGTACTTC.

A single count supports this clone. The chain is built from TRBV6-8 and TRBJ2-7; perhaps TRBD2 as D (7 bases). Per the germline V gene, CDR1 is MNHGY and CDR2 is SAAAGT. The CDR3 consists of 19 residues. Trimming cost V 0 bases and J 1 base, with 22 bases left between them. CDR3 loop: CASSYSGERGGERSYEQYF. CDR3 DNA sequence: TGTGCCAGCAGTTACTCGGGAGAAAGGGGGGGTGAGAGATCCTACGAGCAGTACTTC.

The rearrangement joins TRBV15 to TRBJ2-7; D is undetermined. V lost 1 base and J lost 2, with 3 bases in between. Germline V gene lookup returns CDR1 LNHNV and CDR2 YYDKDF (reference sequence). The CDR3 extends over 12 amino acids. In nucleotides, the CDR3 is TGTGCCACCAGCAGAGGAGCCTACGAGCAGTACTTC. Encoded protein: CATSRGAYEQYF.

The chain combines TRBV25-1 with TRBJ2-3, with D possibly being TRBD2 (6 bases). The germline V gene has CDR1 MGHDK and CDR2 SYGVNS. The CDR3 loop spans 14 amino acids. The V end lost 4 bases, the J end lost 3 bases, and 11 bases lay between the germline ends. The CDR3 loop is CASSGLRGTDTQYF. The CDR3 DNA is TGTGCCAGCAGTGGTCTGCGGGGTACAGATACGCAGTATTTT.

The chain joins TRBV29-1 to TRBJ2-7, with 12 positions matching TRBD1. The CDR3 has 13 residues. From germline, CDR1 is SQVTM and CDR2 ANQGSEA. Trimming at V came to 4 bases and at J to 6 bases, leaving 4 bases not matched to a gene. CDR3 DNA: TGCAGCGTTGTCGGGACAGGGGGCTCCGAGCAGTACTTC. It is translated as CSVVGTGGSEQYF.

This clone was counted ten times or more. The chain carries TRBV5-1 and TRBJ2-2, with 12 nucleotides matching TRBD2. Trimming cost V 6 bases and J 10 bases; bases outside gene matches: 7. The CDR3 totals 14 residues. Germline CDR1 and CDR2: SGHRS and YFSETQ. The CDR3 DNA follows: TGCGCCAGCACCACCGGACTAGCGGGACAGGAGCTGTTTTTT. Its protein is CASTTGLAGQELFF.

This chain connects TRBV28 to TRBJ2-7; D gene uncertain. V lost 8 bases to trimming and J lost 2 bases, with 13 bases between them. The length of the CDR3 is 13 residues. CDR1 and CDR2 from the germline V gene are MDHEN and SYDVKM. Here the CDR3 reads CASLTTATYEQYF. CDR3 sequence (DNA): TGTGCCAGCCTGACAACAGCGACCTACGAGCAGTACTTC.

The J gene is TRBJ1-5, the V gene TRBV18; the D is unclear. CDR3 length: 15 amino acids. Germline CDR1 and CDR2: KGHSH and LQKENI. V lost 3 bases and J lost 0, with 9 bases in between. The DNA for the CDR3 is TGTGCCAGCTCACCTTCCGTAAATAGCAATCAGCCCCAGCATTTT. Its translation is CASSPSVNSNQPQHF.

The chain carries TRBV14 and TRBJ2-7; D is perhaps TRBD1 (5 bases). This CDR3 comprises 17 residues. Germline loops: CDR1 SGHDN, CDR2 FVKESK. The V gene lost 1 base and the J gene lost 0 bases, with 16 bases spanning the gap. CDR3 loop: CASSQVRLGRDSYEQYF. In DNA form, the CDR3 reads TGTGCCAGCAGCCAAGTGAGGCTGGGCAGGGACTCCTACGAGCAGTACTTC.

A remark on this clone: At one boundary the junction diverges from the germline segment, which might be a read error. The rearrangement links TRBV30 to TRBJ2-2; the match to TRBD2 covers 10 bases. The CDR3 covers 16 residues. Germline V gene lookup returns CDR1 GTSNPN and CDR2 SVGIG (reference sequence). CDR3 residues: CAWSVALAGVTGELLF. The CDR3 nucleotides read TGTGCCTGGAGTGTCGCCCTAGCGGGAGTCACCGGGGAGCTGCTTTTT.

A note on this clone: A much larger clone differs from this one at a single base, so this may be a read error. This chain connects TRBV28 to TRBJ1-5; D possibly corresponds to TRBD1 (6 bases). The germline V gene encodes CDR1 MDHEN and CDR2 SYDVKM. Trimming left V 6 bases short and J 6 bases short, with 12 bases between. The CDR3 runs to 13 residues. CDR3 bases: TGTGCCAGCAGACGTACAGGGATTCAGCCCCAGCATTTT. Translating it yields CASRRTGIQPQHF.